The entry below gives a single TCR beta chain sequence along with its context. Its antigen remains unidentified. The PCR made use of 60 Vbeta and 13 Jbeta primers. Sequenced by immunoSEQ multiplex PCR; TCRdb stores in-frame clones only, minus some. The table includes 150,000 to 200,000 clones, around 85% detected once. These data are taken from a study of cytomegalovirus exposure and HLA in healthy donors. Study-wide points: The study flagged 150 to 200 TCR beta chains as cytomegalovirus-associated.

The CDR3 is 13 amino acids. Looked up from germline, CDR1 is MGHRA and CDR2 is YSYEKL. Trimming stripped 1 base from V and 6 bases from J, with 7 bases between. This sequence joins TRBV4-1 and TRBJ2-1; D remains ambiguous. The specimen sequenced was PBMCs. The sequence was obtained from a man in his late teens or twenties in good health and CMV-seronegative. CDR3 amino acids: CASSQGHSNEQFF. The CDR3 DNA follows: TGCGCCAGCAGCCAAGGACATTCCAATGAGCAGTTCTTC.